The 20 T cell receptor beta chains below come from one sample, sequenced in a study of T cell clonotyping in hematopoietic cell transplantation. Sequenced by immunoSEQ multiplex PCR; TCRdb stores in-frame clones only, minus some. The sample lists about 29,000 clones, about 93% occurring once. The sample consisted of PBMCs, taken 100 days after allogeneic stem cell transplant. The origin of the receptors is a female patient aged 50-60 years who had an allogeneic stem cell transplant from a related donor, so the T cells may come from the graft donor. Some clones in this sample may be carry-over from other donors' samples.

V and J are TRBV28 and TRBJ2-7; weak D call: TRBD1 (5 bases). Trimming pared 7 bases from V and 3 bases from J, leaving 16 bases between. Looked up from germline, CDR1 is MDHEN and CDR2 is SYDVKM. The CDR3 consists of 14 residues. Written as DNA, the CDR3 is TGTGCCAGCACGACCCCAGGACACAGCTACGAGCAGTACTTC. Translating gives CASTTPGHSYEQYF.

The V call is TRBV10-3, the J call TRBJ1-6; TRBD1 agrees at 7 bases. The V gene end was trimmed by 3 bases and the J gene end by 5 bases; junction bases not matched to a gene: 10. The CDR3 extends over 17 amino acids. CDR1 and CDR2 (germline): ENHRY, SYGVKD. CDR3: CAISDQTGRRNNSPLHF. The CDR3 nucleotides read TGTGCCATCAGTGACCAGACAGGGCGGAGGAATAATTCACCCCTCCACTTT.

This clone was found a few times. The V gene is TRBV2, the J gene TRBJ2-7, with a tentative D call TRBD2 (6 bases). The CDR3 totals 16 residues. The V end lost 0 bases, the J end lost 2 bases, and 14 bases lay between the germline ends. Germline loops: CDR1 SNHLY, CDR2 FYNNEI. CDR3 nucleotide sequence: TGTGCCAGCAGTGAAGCGCTATCGGGGGAGGCCTACGAGCAGTACTTC. Amino acids: CASSEALSGEAYEQYF.

This sequence joins TRBV5-4 and TRBJ2-5; no clear D gene. V shed 0 bases and J shed 1 base, with 7 bases lying between them. CDR1 is SGHNT and CDR2 is YYREEE in the germline V gene (reference sequence). CDR3 size: 14 residues. The CDR3 DNA reads as TGTGCCAGCAGCTTGGAGCCAGGCCAAGAGACCCAGTACTTC. As protein: CASSLEPGQETQYF.

This clone was observed a single time. This chain uses TRBV5-4 with TRBJ2-5; D could derive from TRBD1 or TRBD2 (6 bases each). V lost 4 bases to trimming and J lost 6 bases, with 16 bases between them. Germline V gene data show CDR1 as SGHNT and CDR2 as YYREEE (reference sequence). The CDR3 extends over 14 amino acids. CDR3 DNA sequence: TGTGCCAGCAGCAAACGGTGGGGGGACAAGACCCAGTACTTC. Translation gives CASSKRWGDKTQYF.

The rearrangement joins TRBV27 to TRBJ1-2; the match to TRBD1 covers 8 bases. The CDR3 is 17 amino acids. CDR1 is MNHEY and CDR2 is SMNVEV in the germline V gene (reference sequence). With V trimmed by 5 bases and J by 2 bases, 13 bases remained unmatched. CDR3 sequence reads: CASSTVTGVAGNYGYTF. Here the CDR3 DNA reads TGTGCCAGCAGTACCGTGACAGGGGTAGCGGGGAACTATGGCTACACCTTC.

This chain connects TRBV6-1 to TRBJ1-1, with D tentatively TRBD1 (5 bases). The CDR3 is 14 amino acids. V was trimmed by 6 bases and J by 1 base, leaving 12 bases between them. Germline V gene data show CDR1 as MNHNS and CDR2 as SASEGT. CDR3 sequence: CASRGDGRNTEAFF. Written as DNA, the CDR3 is TGTGCCAGCAGGGGGGACGGGAGGAACACTGAAGCTTTCTTT.

The chain uses TRBV28 and TRBJ1-1, with 7 positions matching TRBD1. CDR3 size: 12 residues. CDR1 is MDHEN and CDR2 is SYDVKM in the germline V gene. Trimming took 4 bases from V and 6 from J; bases not matched to a gene: 2. The CDR3 loop reads CASSSQGAEAFF. In DNA form, the CDR3 reads TGTGCCAGCAGTTCCCAGGGGGCTGAAGCTTTCTTT. The full variable domain, rest sourced from reference TRBV28 and TRBJ1-1, is DVKVTQSSRYLVKRTGEKVFLECVQDMDHENMFWYRQDPGLGLRLIYFSYDVKMKEKGDIPEGYSVSREKKERFSLILESASTNQTSMYLCASSSQGAEAFFGQGTRLTVV.

J is TRBJ1-5 and V is TRBV5-8, with D possibly being TRBD1 (6 bases). CDR1 is SGHTS, CDR2 YDEGEE, per germline. V lost 0 bases and J 6 bases, leaving 16 bases between the germline ends. This CDR3 has 16 amino acids. Written as DNA, the CDR3 is TGTGCCAGCAGCTTGGATCTCGGGGGGGCGGTTCAGCCCCAGCATTTT. This encodes CASSLDLGGAVQPQHF.

V and J are TRBV5-1 and TRBJ2-7; a possible D gene is TRBD2 (5 bases). Germline V CDR1 and CDR2: SGHRS, YFSETQ. V gave up 6 bases and J gave up 9 bases, with 22 bases separating them. This CDR3 contains 14 residues. The CDR3, as DNA: TGCGCCAGCAAGGAGGCTAGTGATGTGGAGGTGCAGTACTTC. Translated, it gives CASKEASDVEVQYF.

The CDR3 reads CASGGDPPAGELFF. The CDR3 bases are TGCGCCAGCGGGGGGGACCCCCCAGCCGGGGAGCTGTTTTTT. This rearrangement joins TRBV5-1 to TRBJ2-2; 7 bases align to TRBD2. Germline values: CDR1 SGHRS, CDR2 YFSETQ. J gave up 6 bases and V 7 bases, and 9 bases lay outside the gene matches. The CDR3 runs 14 residues.

The genes are TRBV6-6 and TRBJ1-2, with 7 bases fitting TRBD1. CDR3 length: 16 amino acids. V gave up 0 bases and J gave up 8 bases; unmatched junction bases: 12. Germline loops: CDR1 MNHNY, CDR2 SVGAGI (reference sequence). CDR3 residues: CASSYSGQFLGSGYTF. For the CDR3, the DNA is TGTGCCAGCAGTTACTCGGGACAGTTCTTAGGGTCCGGCTACACCTTC.

The gene calls are TRBV7-9 and TRBJ1-4; D call uncertain. Germline V lookup: CDR1 SEHNR, CDR2 FQNEAQ (reference sequence). Trimming pared 2 bases from V and 5 bases from J, leaving 9 bases between. The CDR3 sequence is 14 residues long. This CDR3 reads CASSLKGLNEKLFF. CDR3 DNA sequence: TGTGCCAGCAGCTTAAAGGGATTAAATGAAAAACTGTTTTTT.

The V and J genes are TRBV27 and TRBJ2-5; D unresolved. Trimming removed 2 bases at V and 5 bases at J, with 18 bases between. Germline V gene sequence: CDR1 MNHEY, CDR2 SMNVEV (reference sequence). This CDR3 is 16 amino acids long. The CDR3, as DNA: TGTGCCAGCAGTTTAGACCTCCCCCTTACGGGTGAGACCCAGTACTTC. Its translation: CASSLDLPLTGETQYF.

V is TRBV6-1 and J is TRBJ2-6, with D uncertain. From germline, CDR1 is MNHNS and CDR2 SASEGT. The CDR3 length is 16 residues. The germline V and J ends were trimmed by 4 bases and 0 bases, with 10 bases remaining between them. CDR3 amino acids: CASSGPNFSGANVLTF. The CDR3 bases are TGTGCCAGCAGTGGACCGAACTTCTCTGGGGCCAACGTCCTGACTTTC.

The CDR3 here is CASRQSRGRGNTEAFF. DNA for the CDR3: TGTGCCAGCAGACAATCGAGGGGCCGGGGGAACACTGAAGCTTTCTTT. V usage is TRBV11-2 and J usage is TRBJ1-1; the D gene is possibly TRBD1 (5 bases). CDR1 is SGHAT and CDR2 is FQNNGV in the germline V gene. V was cut by 6 bases and J by 1 base, with 18 bases left in between. This CDR3 comprises 16 residues.

This clone has a single count. The chain has TRBV5-1 and TRBJ1-3, with 9 bases that match TRBD1. After removal of 4 bases from V and 3 bases from J, the junction contained 11 bases not matched to a gene. The CDR3 has 17 amino acids. Germline CDR1 and CDR2: SGHRS and YFSETQ. This CDR3 is CASSRTQQGANGNTIYF. CDR3 DNA sequence: TGCGCCAGCAGCCGGACCCAACAGGGGGCAAATGGAAACACCATATATTTT.

This chain connects TRBV13 to TRBJ2-3; TRBD1 is a possible D gene (7 bases). CDR3 length equals 13 residues. Trimming cost V 6 bases and J 6 bases, with 13 bases left between them. Germline V gene sequence: CDR1 PRHDT, CDR2 FYEKMQ (reference sequence). The CDR3 sequence is CASRPGGRDTQYF. The CDR3 DNA is TGTGCCAGCAGGCCAGGGGGGCGGGATACGCAGTATTTT.

The rearrangement uses TRBV23-1 and TRBJ1-2; D may be TRBD1 (5 bases). TRBV23-1 carries the ORF label, with uncertain function. The CDR3 contains 11 residues. The germline V and J ends were trimmed by 3 bases and 8 bases, with 7 bases remaining between them. CDR3 amino acids: CASSHPGGYTF. The CDR3 DNA reads TGCGCCAGCAGTCACCCAGGGGGCTACACCTTC.

DNA for the CDR3: TGTGCCAGCAGCTTGGATCGGTCCGCTACCTACGAGCAGTACTTC. Translated: CASSLDRSATYEQYF. The chain carries TRBV5-5 and TRBJ2-7; no reliable D call. The CDR3 length is 15 residues. CDR1 and CDR2 (germline): SGHKS, YYEKEE (reference sequence). The ends were cut back, 0 bases at V and 2 bases at J, with 12 bases in the middle.